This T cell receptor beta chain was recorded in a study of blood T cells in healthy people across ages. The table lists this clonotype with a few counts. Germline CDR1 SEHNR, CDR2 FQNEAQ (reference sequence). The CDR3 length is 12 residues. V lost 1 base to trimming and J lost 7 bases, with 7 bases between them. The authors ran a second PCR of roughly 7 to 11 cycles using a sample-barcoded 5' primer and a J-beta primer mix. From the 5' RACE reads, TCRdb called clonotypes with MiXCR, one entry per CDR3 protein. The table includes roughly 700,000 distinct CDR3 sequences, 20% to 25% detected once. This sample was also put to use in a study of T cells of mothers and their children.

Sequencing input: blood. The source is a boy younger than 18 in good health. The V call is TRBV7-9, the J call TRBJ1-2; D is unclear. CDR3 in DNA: TGTGCCAGCAGCTTAGAAGCAAGTGGCTACACCTTC. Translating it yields CASSLEASGYTF.